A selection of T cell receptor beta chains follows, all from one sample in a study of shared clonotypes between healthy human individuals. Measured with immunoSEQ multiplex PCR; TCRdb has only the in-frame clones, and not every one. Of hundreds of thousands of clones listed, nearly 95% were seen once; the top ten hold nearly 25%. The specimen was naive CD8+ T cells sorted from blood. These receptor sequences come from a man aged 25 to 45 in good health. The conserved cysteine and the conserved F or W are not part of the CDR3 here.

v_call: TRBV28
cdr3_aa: ASSSPRTNTGELF

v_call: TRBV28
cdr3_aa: AIRKTDTYNEQF

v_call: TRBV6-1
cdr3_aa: ASSEVTSGTYEQY

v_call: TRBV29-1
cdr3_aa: SVGIIGLAEYEQY

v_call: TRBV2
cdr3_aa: ASSVSGSGRDTQY

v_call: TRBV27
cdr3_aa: ASSLSYTNEQY

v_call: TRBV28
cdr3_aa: ASSFAQGKGKETQY

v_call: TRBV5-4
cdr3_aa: ASSSTLGLAGNEQF

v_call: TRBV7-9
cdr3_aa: ASSAPGNQPQH

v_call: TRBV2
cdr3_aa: ASEDSAKNIQY

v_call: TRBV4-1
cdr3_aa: ASSQYMGGGETEAF

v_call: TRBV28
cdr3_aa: ASSEIDREPAKNIQY

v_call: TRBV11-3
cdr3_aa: ASSPGDFSYNEQF

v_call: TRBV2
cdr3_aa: ASSDNRGDTGELF

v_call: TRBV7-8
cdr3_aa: ASSRQPGTNEKLF

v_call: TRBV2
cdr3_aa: ASRGQQPDPY

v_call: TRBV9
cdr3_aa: ASSAFSGEQF

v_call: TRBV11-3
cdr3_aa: ASSLAGTSGLPSYNEQF

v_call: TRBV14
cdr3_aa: ASSRLAGSQPKSYEQY

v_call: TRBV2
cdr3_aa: ASSETATEAF

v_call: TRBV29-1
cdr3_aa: SASGQGNTEAF

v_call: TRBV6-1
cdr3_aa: ASSEDLGPQPQH

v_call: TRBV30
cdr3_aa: AWKAGAVEETQY

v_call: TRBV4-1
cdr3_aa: ASSQDPGLADETQY

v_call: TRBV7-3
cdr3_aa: ASQGNTEAF

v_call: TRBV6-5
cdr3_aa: ASSYVTGELF

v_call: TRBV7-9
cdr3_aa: AGTDTQY

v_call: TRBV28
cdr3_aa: ASRTWAGELF

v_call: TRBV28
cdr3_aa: ATRYEGRADEKLF